This T cell receptor beta chain was retrieved from a study of T cells in Graves' hyperthyroidism and ophthalmopathy. The CDR3 sequence is 14 residues long. Trimming removed 3 bases at V and 6 bases at J, with 15 bases between. CDR1 is DFQATT and CDR2 is SNEGSKA in the germline V gene (reference sequence). What was amplified from RNA transcripts were TCR beta CDR3 regions. First-round RT-PCR targeting the TCR CDR3 was performed with the HTBI primer set. MiXCR was run by TCRdb on the multiplex PCR reads, yielding one entry per CDR3 protein. Counted here are about 59,000 distinct CDR3 sequences, approximately 50% occurring once; the ten biggest clones make up more than 3%. This clonotype was detected ten times or more.

The sample consisted of blood. The source is an older woman with Graves' ophthalmopathy. This chain connects TRBV20-1 to TRBJ1-5; tentative D call: TRBD1 (5 bases). The CDR3 loop is CSARGDLFGQPQHF. DNA for the CDR3: TGCAGTGCTAGGGGGGACCTATTTGGTCAGCCCCAGCATTTT.